This T cell receptor beta chain was sequenced during a study of cytomegalovirus exposure and HLA in healthy donors. Study context: There were 350 to 450 genotyped donors. Of these, 81% fell in the genetic ancestry cluster associated with self-reported Caucasian donors.

Study-wide results and limits: Later genetic work tied a missense DCLRE1C variant to beta-chain V and J trimming. The investigators catalogued some 150 TCR beta chains as cytomegalovirus-associated. The majority of CMV-associated TCR beta chains were reported as apparently HLA-restricted in a later analysis.

The PCR contained 60 Vbeta and 13 Jbeta primers. The data were produced by immunoSEQ multiplex PCR, yet TCRdb's version contains in-frame clones alone and is incomplete. The sample has roughly 75,000 clones, roughly 82% seen once; the top ten hold under 20%. The V gene lost 6 bases and the J gene lost 4 bases, with 15 bases spanning the gap. This CDR3 has 14 residues. Germline V gives CDR1 SQVTM, CDR2 ANQGSEA. Comment on this clone: Its antigen remains unknown.

V gene TRBV29-1 combines with J gene TRBJ1-4; no reliable D call. The sequencing input was PBMCs. The sequence was obtained from a man between 65 and 85 years old in good health and CMV-seropositive. The CDR3 DNA is TGCAGCGTCGAAACTCTCGGGAGTAATGAAAAACTGTTTTTT. This translates into CSVETLGSNEKLFF.